This is a list of T cell receptor beta chains from one sample in a study of T-cell reconstitution after alpha-beta-depleted transplantation in children. TCRdb analysed the PCR reads with MiXCR anew, one entry per CDR3 protein. The repertoire consists of 580,000 or so distinct CDR3 sequences, with under 30% occurring once and the leading ten covering around an eighth. The material was PBMCs, mostly from graft donor cells, obtained 360 days after TCRalphabeta/CD19-depleted stem cell transplant. Source of these receptors: a boy less than two years old who had a stem cell transplant for acute myeloid leukemia, so the T cells may come from the graft donor. Both conserved end residues are part of each CDR3. Each record gives: clone size, J gene, D gene, V gene, CDR3 protein, CDR3 DNA. The D gene is left open where the match is weak. Size values are once, few and many counts, or a class for expanded clones, and some rows have none.

NA | TRBJ2-2 | NA | TRBV5-6 | CASRPTLTGELFF | TGTGCCAGCAGGCCGACATTAACCGGGGAGCTGTTTTTT
NA | TRBJ2-3 | TRBD1 | TRBV9 | CASSPGTGSSPAPQDTQYF | TGTGCCAGCAGCCCAGGGACAGGGTCTAGCCCAGCCCCACAAGATACGCAGTATTTT
NA | TRBJ1-2 | NA | TRBV15 | CATSREGSSLNYGYTF | TGTGCCACCAGCAGAGAGGGATCAAGCCTTAACTATGGCTACACCTTC
few | TRBJ2-5 | NA | TRBV20-1 | CSASLLGGQYF | TGCAGTGCTAGTCTCTTAGGGGGCCAGTACTTC
few | TRBJ1-4 | NA | TRBV15 | CATSKGHSGEKLFF | TGTGCCACCAGTAAGGGACATTCGGGAGAAAAACTGTTTTTT
few | TRBJ2-3 | TRBD2 | TRBV28 | CASSAYLAGGPDTQYF | TGTGCCAGCAGTGCCTACCTAGCGGGGGGGCCGGATACGCAGTATTTT
once | TRBJ2-5 | TRBD1 | TRBV7-8 | CASSFRGTGPPQETQYF | TGTGCCAGCAGCTTTCGGGGGACAGGCCCCCCCCAAGAGACCCAGTACTTC
many | TRBJ1-1 | NA | TRBV20-1 | CSASRTEAFF | TGCAGTGCTAGTCGCACTGAAGCTTTCTTT
many | TRBJ2-5 | NA | TRBV12-3/TRBV12-4 | CASSYSPAGSETQYF | TGTGCCAGCAGTTACAGTCCGGCAGGGTCAGAGACCCAGTACTTC
few | TRBJ2-1 | NA | TRBV6-1 | CASSLVRGSFNEQFF | TGTGCCAGCAGTCTGGTTAGGGGGAGCTTCAATGAGCAGTTCTTC
NA | TRBJ1-1 | NA | TRBV25-1 | CASSEYRANTEAFF | TGTGCCAGCAGTGAATACAGGGCGAACACTGAAGCTTTCTTT
NA | TRBJ1-2 | NA | TRBV6-5 | CASSYSMRFGYTF | TGTGCCAGCAGTTACTCAATGCGGTTTGGCTACACCTTC
few | TRBJ2-7 | NA | TRBV7-9 | CASSPGQRGDEQYF | TGTGCCAGCAGCCCGGGACAAAGGGGCGACGAGCAGTACTTC
few | TRBJ2-3 | TRBD2 | TRBV5-1 | CASSSGGPISADTQYF | TGCGCCAGCAGCAGCGGGGGACCCATTTCCGCAGATACGCAGTATTTT
NA | TRBJ1-5 | TRBD1 | TRBV13 | CASSRGQAGSNQPQHF | TGTGCCAGCAGCCGGGGACAGGCGGGCAGCAATCAGCCCCAGCATTTT
NA | TRBJ2-1 | NA | TRBV4-3 | CASSQTVTSYNEQFF | TGCGCCAGCAGTCAAACAGTTACCTCCTACAATGAGCAGTTCTTC
NA | TRBJ1-3 | NA | TRBV20-1 | CSATDRLSGNTIYF | TGCAGTGCTACTGACAGGCTCTCTGGAAACACCATATATTTT
few | TRBJ2-1 | NA | TRBV28 | CASRTDWNNEQFF | TGTGCCAGCAGAACCGACTGGAACAATGAGCAGTTCTTC
many | TRBJ2-1 | TRBD1 | TRBV29-1 | CSAPVQGAYEQFF | TGCAGCGCCCCGGTACAGGGGGCTTATGAGCAGTTCTTC
many | TRBJ1-2 | TRBD1 | TRBV29-1 | CSDRDSNYGYTF | TGCAGCGACCGGGACAGCAACTATGGCTACACCTTC
many | TRBJ2-2 | NA | TRBV6-2/TRBV6-3 | CASSLTAHTGELFF | TGTGCCAGCAGTCTAACCGCTCATACCGGGGAGCTGTTTTTT
NA | TRBJ2-2 | NA | TRBV20-1 | CSARTAANTGELFF | TGCAGTGCTAGGACAGCCGCGAACACCGGGGAGCTGTTTTTT
few | TRBJ1-1 | NA | TRBV12-3/TRBV12-4 | CASSYLHRDTEAFF | TGTGCCAGCAGTTACTTACATCGGGACACTGAAGCTTTCTTT
few | TRBJ1-2 | NA | TRBV18 | CASPRWVFYGYTF | TGTGCCAGCCCCCGTTGGGTTTTCTATGGCTACACCTTC
many | TRBJ1-1 | TRBD1 | TRBV4-1 | CASSRTGTGSEAFF | TGCGCCAGCAGCCGGACCGGGACAGGGAGTGAAGCTTTCTTT
many | TRBJ2-2 | NA | TRBV6-1 | CASSEAGYAGGELFF | TGTGCCAGCAGTGAAGCAGGGTACGCCGGCGGGGAGCTGTTTTTT
many | TRBJ2-1 | NA | TRBV20-1 | CSAREGRDLYNEQFF | TGCAGTGCTAGAGAGGGACGGGACCTCTACAATGAGCAGTTCTTC
NA | TRBJ2-1 | TRBD2 | TRBV6-1 | CASSLSLGLAGNEQFF | TGTGCCAGCAGTCTTTCCTTGGGACTAGCAGGCAATGAGCAGTTCTTC
NA | TRBJ2-3 | NA | TRBV5-1 | CASSLATGRGTDTQYF | TGCGCCAGCAGCTTGGCCACGGGCAGGGGAACAGATACGCAGTATTTT
many | TRBJ2-5 | NA | TRBV29-1 | CSVSHFQETQYF | TGCAGCGTTTCACATTTCCAAGAGACCCAGTACTTC
many | TRBJ2-5 | NA | TRBV29-1 | CSVESGTSKETQYF | TGCAGCGTTGAGTCGGGTACTAGTAAAGAGACCCAGTACTTC
many | TRBJ2-3 | NA | TRBV5-1 | CASSRGRSSGYTDTQYF | TGCGCCAGCAGCAGGGGGAGGTCTAGCGGCTACACAGATACGCAGTATTTT
NA | TRBJ2-1 | NA | TRBV9 | CASSQQFKPAHGNEQFF | TGTGCCAGCAGCCAGCAGTTCAAGCCAGCCCACGGCAATGAGCAGTTCTTC
few | TRBJ1-3 | NA | TRBV12-3/TRBV12-4 | CASSFQPIGDTIYF | TGTGCCAGCAGTTTTCAACCGATTGGAGACACCATATATTTT
few | TRBJ1-2 | NA | TRBV15 | CATSRDEGQDYGYTF | TGTGCCACCAGCAGAGATGAAGGTCAGGACTATGGCTACACCTTC
NA | TRBJ2-2 | TRBD2 | TRBV27 | CASSLTLAGGPNTGELFF | TGTGCCAGCAGTTTAACTCTAGCGGGGGGGCCGAACACCGGGGAGCTGTTTTTT
NA | TRBJ2-1 | TRBD2 | TRBV7-3 | CASSLTWTSGGLYNEQFF | TGTGCCAGCAGCTTAACATGGACTAGCGGGGGACTTTACAATGAGCAGTTCTTC
NA | TRBJ2-1 | NA | TRBV12-3/TRBV12-4 | CASSRDVTSYNEQFF | TGTGCCAGCAGTCGGGACGTCACCTCCTACAATGAGCAGTTCTTC
NA | TRBJ2-6 | NA | TRBV4-1 | CASSQDGASGANVLTF | TGCGCCAGCAGCCAAGATGGCGCCTCTGGGGCCAACGTCCTGACTTTC
few | TRBJ1-6 | NA | TRBV20-1 | CSARSYLQGLVSPLHF | TGCAGTGCTAGATCCTACCTACAGGGCTTGGTTTCACCCCTCCACTTT
few | TRBJ1-4 | NA | TRBV12-3/TRBV12-4 | CASSPGLWEKLFF | TGTGCCAGCAGTCCAGGGCTTTGGGAAAAACTGTTTTTT
many | TRBJ2-3 | TRBD2 | TRBV10-2 | CASSLGGGATDTQYF | TGCGCCAGTAGTTTAGGCGGGGGGGCGACAGATACGCAGTATTTT
few | TRBJ1-1 | TRBD1 | TRBV28 | CASTPRYRGGKVNTEAFF | TGTGCCAGCACCCCAAGGTACAGGGGGGGAAAGGTGAACACTGAAGCTTTCTTT
many | TRBJ1-1 | NA | TRBV18 | CASSPFDMIGTEAFF | TGTGCCAGCTCACCTTTCGACATGATCGGCACTGAAGCTTTCTTT
many | TRBJ2-2 | TRBD1 | TRBV20-1 | CSASGTANTGELFF | TGCAGTGCTTCCGGGACAGCGAACACCGGGGAGCTGTTTTTT
few | TRBJ2-1 | NA | TRBV29-1 | CSVEGSNNEQFF | TGCAGCGTTGAGGGGTCGAACAATGAGCAGTTCTTC
NA | TRBJ1-2 | NA | TRBV10-3 | CAISEGRSGYGYTF | TGTGCCATCAGTGAGGGAAGGTCCGGCTATGGCTACACCTTC
few | TRBJ1-2 | TRBD1 | TRBV5-1 | CASSWDRIDYGYTF | TGCGCCAGCAGCTGGGACAGAATAGACTATGGCTACACCTTC
few | TRBJ2-1 | NA | TRBV20-1 | CSARTLRDTYNEQFF | TGCAGTGCTAGGACCTTGCGGGACACCTACAATGAGCAGTTCTTC